Here is one T cell receptor (beta chain) with its context. Germline CDR1 is SGHRS and CDR2 is YFSETQ. CDR3 length: 15 amino acids. Losses at the gene ends were 0 bases for V and 4 bases for J; bases not matched to a gene: 6. The authors' processing: The authors estimated nucleated cell counts from reference gene primer amplification. The repertoire was sequenced with immunoSEQ multiplex PCR; TCRdb's copy has only in-frame clones and lacks some. V, J and clone size derive from that table, while D and trimming were established from the DNA sequence. Among some 120,000 clones listed, 82% were seen once. This entry is derived from a study of blood T cell repertoires in COVID-19. Study-wide background: Samples representing acute and convalescent COVID-19 were sourced from the United States, Italy and Spain. From T cells, B-cell-depleted T cells, or PBMCs came the material, which was cDNA or gDNA.

The clonotype originates from a man between 70 and 80 years old with acute or convalescent COVID-19. The sample taken for sequencing was peripheral blood. The chain has TRBV5-1 and TRBJ1-2; 7 bases match TRBD1. The CDR3 region is CASSLETGTFYGYTF. In nucleotides, the CDR3 is TGCGCCAGCAGCTTGGAGACAGGGACCTTCTATGGCTACACCTTC.